This passage covers 10 T cell receptor beta chains from one sample sequenced in a study of blood T cell repertoires in COVID-19. TCRdb's table, derived via immunoSEQ multiplex PCR, lists solely in-frame clones and lacks some. This sample has about 240,000 clones, with around 90% found just once. The source material was peripheral blood. Receptors originate from a woman in her 70s with active or convalescent COVID-19.

The chain employs TRBV5-4 and TRBJ2-5; D ambiguous. Trimming pared 0 bases from V and 1 base from J, leaving 10 bases between. This CDR3 has 15 residues. CDR1 is SGHNT, CDR2 YYREEE, per germline (reference sequence). The CDR3 protein is CASSLGPTTQETQYF. CDR3 DNA sequence: TGTGCCAGCAGCTTGGGGCCCACTACCCAAGAGACCCAGTACTTC.

The rearrangement links TRBV7-8 to TRBJ1-5; 10 bases are a match to TRBD1. Trimming cost V 4 bases and J 3 bases; bases outside gene matches: 9. Germline V lookup: CDR1 SGHVS, CDR2 FQNEAQ. The CDR3 has 17 amino acids. CDR3 amino acids: CASSYVGGQGINQPQHF. The CDR3 coding sequence is TGTGCCAGCAGCTACGTGGGGGGACAGGGGATCAATCAGCCCCAGCATTTT.

This clone occurred once. In DNA, the CDR3 is TGTGCCACCAGTGAGGGGCCCTATGGCTACACCTTC. As protein: CATSEGPYGYTF. The chain has TRBV24-1 and TRBJ1-2; possible D gene TRBD1, 5 bases. V was trimmed by 4 bases and J by 4 bases, leaving 6 bases between them. CDR3 length equals 12 residues. Germline V gene sequence: CDR1 KGHDR, CDR2 SFDVKD.

The V gene is TRBV13, the J gene TRBJ2-1, with 9 bases aligning to TRBD1. The V segment lost 4 bases and the J segment 7 bases; nucleotides outside the gene matches: 14. The CDR3 is 17 amino acids. CDR1 PRHDT and CDR2 FYEKMQ come from the germline V gene (reference sequence). The CDR3 DNA reads as TGTGCCAGCAGCTCAATGACCGCCGACAGGGGGAGGAATGAGCAGTTCTTC. Protein product: CASSSMTADRGRNEQFF.

This chain uses TRBV12-5 with TRBJ1-1, with 7 bases matching TRBD1. This CDR3 region has 14 residues. Per the germline V gene, CDR1 is LGHNT and CDR2 is FRNRAP. V shed 3 bases and J 2 bases; nucleotides not matched to a gene: 3. CDR3 protein: CASGLGTANTEAFF. In DNA form, the CDR3 reads TGTGCTAGTGGTTTAGGGACAGCTAACACTGAAGCTTTCTTT.

The V call is TRBV11-2, the J call TRBJ2-3, with a possible D match to TRBD1 (6 bases). Trimming left V 5 bases short and J 6 bases short, with 21 bases between. Germline CDR1 and CDR2: SGHAT and FQNNGV. The CDR3 length is 16 residues. Here the CDR3 DNA reads TGTGCCAGCAGCAAAAGGGTCTGGACAGACACGGATACGCAGTATTTT. Translation: CASSKRVWTDTDTQYF.

V gene TRBV7-8 combines with J gene TRBJ2-6; D is perhaps TRBD2 (5 bases). Trimming cost V 6 bases and J 4 bases, with 7 bases left between them. CDR3 length equals 13 residues. Germline-derived CDR1 and CDR2 are SGHVS and FQNEAQ. The CDR3 DNA reads as TGTGCCAGCAGGACGGGGGGGGCCAACGTCCTGACTTTC. Protein product: CASRTGGANVLTF.

The chain employs TRBV7-2 and TRBJ1-2, with a weak D call TRBD1 (6 bases). Germline CDR1 is SGHTA and CDR2 is FQGNSA. The CDR3 extends over 17 amino acids. V lost 1 base and J lost 4, with 19 bases in between. The CDR3 reads CASSLGGHQRGRYGYTF. The CDR3 region has the DNA TGTGCCAGCAGCTTAGGGGGGCACCAGAGGGGACGCTATGGCTACACCTTC.

The chain uses TRBV7-2 and TRBJ1-5; 7 nucleotides align to TRBD1. The junction had 9 bases not matched to a gene; V was cut back by 5 bases and J by 5 bases. The CDR3 loop spans 15 amino acids. Germline loops: CDR1 SGHTA, CDR2 FQGNSA. The CDR3 DNA follows: TGTGCCAGCAGCACACCCAGGGGGGTGGATCAGCCCCAGCATTTT. It translates to CASSTPRGVDQPQHF.

This chain uses TRBV7-9 with TRBJ2-1; D is unresolved. The germline V and J ends were trimmed by 1 base and 5 bases, with 9 bases remaining between them. The CDR3 is 14 residues long. CDR1 SEHNR and CDR2 FQNEAQ come from the germline V gene (reference sequence). CDR3 loop: CASSLEEQNNEQFF. CDR3 DNA: TGTGCCAGCAGCTTAGAGGAGCAGAACAATGAGCAGTTCTTC.